One and the same sample provided the 11 T cell receptor beta chains below, sequenced in a study of shared clonotypes between healthy human individuals. The data were produced by immunoSEQ multiplex PCR, yet TCRdb's version contains in-frame clones alone and is incomplete. The sample carries roughly 2,500,000 clones, roughly 93% recorded once. Sequenced material: naive CD4+ T cells from PBMCs. Subset: CD45RA+ positively selected. Receptors were obtained from a man younger than 35 in good health. Some clones in this sample may be carry-over from other donors' samples.

This clone has just one count. The chain is built from TRBV9 and TRBJ1-2; D is ambiguous. With 3 bases removed from V and 8 bases from J, the gap between germline ends came to 17 bases. Germline CDR1 reads SGDLS; CDR2 reads YYNGEE. The CDR3 sequence is 14 residues long. The CDR3 region is CASSAQERGGGYTF. CDR3 coding DNA: TGTGCCAGCAGCGCCCAGGAAAGAGGAGGGGGCTACACCTTC.

Comment on this clone: This sample includes further DNA sequences coding for the same CDR3. This chain connects TRBV5-1 to TRBJ2-1; D gene unclear. Trimming stripped 2 bases from V and 4 bases from J, with 7 bases between. The CDR3 spans 13 residues. Per the germline V gene, CDR1 is SGHRS and CDR2 is YFSETQ. CDR3 loop: CASSLTEYNEQFF. The CDR3 region has the DNA TGCGCCAGCAGCTTAACAGAATACAATGAGCAGTTCTTC. Combining the CDR3 with reference TRBV5-1 and TRBJ2-1 gives the whole variable domain KAGVTQTPRYLIKTRGQQVTLSCSPISGHRSVSWYQQTPGQGLQFLFEYFSETQRNKGNFPGRFSGRQFSNSRSEMNVSTLELGDSALYLCASSLTEYNEQFFGPGTRLTVL.

This chain uses TRBV7-2 with TRBJ2-7; 8 nucleotides agree with TRBD1. V lost 4 bases and J lost 1; bases outside the gene matches: 6. Germline CDR1 reads SGHTA; CDR2 reads FQGNSA. This CDR3 has 15 amino acids. The CDR3 is CASSSGQGRSYEQYF. In nucleotides, the CDR3 is TGTGCCAGCAGCTCCGGACAGGGCAGATCCTACGAGCAGTACTTC.

The chain uses TRBV5-4 and TRBJ2-7, with TRBD2 matching over 7 bases. After removal of 1 base from V and 4 bases from J, the junction contained 5 bases not matched to a gene. CDR3 length: 14 amino acids. In germline, CDR1 is SGHNT, CDR2 YYREEE (reference sequence). The CDR3 sequence: CASSLRTRPYEQYF. DNA of the CDR3: TGTGCCAGCAGCTTGAGGACTAGACCTTACGAGCAGTACTTC.

The chain has TRBV5-6 and TRBJ2-3; TRBD2 matches at 8 bases. The CDR3 covers 19 residues. CDR1 SGHDT and CDR2 YYEEEE come from the germline V gene. The J segment lost 0 bases and the V segment lost 3 bases, leaving 15 bases of the junction unmatched. CDR3 coding DNA: TGTGCCAGCAGCTCTCAGGGGCCAGCGGGGGCCTCTAGCACAGATACGCAGTATTTT. This sequence encodes CASSSQGPAGASSTDTQYF.

The chain uses TRBV29-1 and TRBJ1-2; D may be TRBD1 (5 bases). Germline assignment: CDR1 SQVTM and CDR2 ANQGSEA. The CDR3 extends over 15 amino acids. The V and J ends lost 4 bases and 1 base respectively, with 16 bases between them. This chain's CDR3 is CSVGEPWGGNYGYTF. The CDR3 region has the DNA TGCAGCGTTGGGGAACCCTGGGGGGGTAACTATGGCTACACCTTC.

This chain joins TRBV6-1 and TRBJ2-7, with TRBD1 matching 7 bases. Germline V gives CDR1 MNHNS, CDR2 SASEGT. CDR3 size: 13 residues. V was clipped by 6 bases and J by 9 bases; unmatched bases: 11. CDR3 nucleotides: TGTGCCAGCAGCGACACCGACAGGGAAGGGCAGTACTTC. It is translated as CASSDTDREGQYF.

To note about this clone: The sample carries other DNA sequences with the same CDR3. The chain uses TRBV5-1 and TRBJ2-7, with a weak D call TRBD1 (6 bases). The length of the CDR3 is 13 residues. Trimming pared 2 bases from V and 4 bases from J, leaving 10 bases between. The germline V gene has CDR1 SGHRS and CDR2 YFSETQ. The CDR3 spells CASSFTGIYEQYF. The CDR3 region has the DNA TGCGCCAGCAGCTTCACAGGGATATACGAGCAGTACTTC. The full variable domain, completed using reference TRBV5-1 and TRBJ2-7, is KAGVTQTPRYLIKTRGQQVTLSCSPISGHRSVSWYQQTPGQGLQFLFEYFSETQRNKGNFPGRFSGRQFSNSRSEMNVSTLELGDSALYLCASSFTGIYEQYFGPGTRLTVT.

This clone has only one observation. This chain connects TRBV30 to TRBJ2-1; possibly TRBD2 for D (5 bases). CDR1 is GTSNPN and CDR2 is SVGIG in the germline V gene (reference sequence). Trimming removed 4 bases at V and 7 bases at J, with 8 bases between. This CDR3 has 11 amino acids. CDR3 sequence reads: CAWIGGNEQFF. CDR3 nucleotide sequence: TGTGCCTGGATAGGCGGGAATGAGCAGTTCTTC.

The chain has TRBV11-2 and TRBJ2-7; D is unresolved. V dropped 0 bases and J dropped 2 bases, with 8 bases sitting between them. Germline-derived CDR1 and CDR2 are SGHAT and FQNNGV. The CDR3 runs to 14 residues. CDR3 bases: TGTGCCAGCAGCTTAGACGGGCAGACCTACGAGCAGTACTTC. Protein sequence: CASSLDGQTYEQYF.

The chain uses TRBV5-3 and TRBJ2-3; D ambiguous. TRBV5-3 is an open reading frame, and its role is uncertain. Trimming cost V 1 base and J 2 bases, with 11 bases left between them. The CDR3 extends over 15 amino acids. The CDR3 region is CARSLPKGYTDTQYF. In DNA form, the CDR3 reads TGTGCCAGAAGCTTGCCCAAGGGTTACACAGATACGCAGTATTTT.